Below are 2 T cell receptor beta chains sequenced from a single sample in a study of CD8 T cells in ankylosing spondylitis. Each CDR3 protein is one row after TCRdb ran MiXCR on the 5' RACE reads. The table has 250,000 to 400,000 distinct CDR3 sequences, approximately 10% seen once. The sample taken for sequencing was blood, either unsorted or a sorted T cell fraction (not recorded which). These receptors all stem from a female donor with ankylosing spondylitis or in good health (not recorded which).

Here the CDR3 reads CSASGDFEAFF. DNA for the CDR3: TGCAGTGCTTCAGGGGATTTTGAAGCTTTCTTT. The chain employs TRBV20-1 and TRBJ1-1, with a possible D match to TRBD1 (6 bases). The V end was cut by 5 bases, the J end by 7 bases, with 11 bases between. CDR3 size: 11 residues. The germline V gene encodes CDR1 DFQATT and CDR2 SNEGSKA (reference sequence).

In the case of this clonotype: This could be a read error, since a much larger clone is one nucleotide away. As DNA, the CDR3 is TGTGCCAGCAGCCAGAAAAGCTATGGCTACACCTTC. Amino acids: CASSQKSYGYTF. The chain employs TRBV3-1 and TRBJ1-2; D is unresolved. Germline CDR1 is LGHDT and CDR2 is YNNKEL (reference sequence). The ends were cut back, 3 bases at V and 4 bases at J, with 6 bases in the middle. There are 12 residues in the CDR3.